Shown below are 32 T cell receptor beta chains from a single sample sequenced in a study of cytomegalovirus exposure and HLA in healthy donors. Libraries were prepared by immunoSEQ multiplex PCR; TCRdb keeps only in-frame clonotypes and omits some of them. The sample lists about 73,000 clones, approximately 90% seen once, with around 4% in the top ten. What was sequenced was PBMCs. All receptors come from a woman between 18 and 29 years old in good health and CMV-seropositive.

The chain joins TRBV7-2 to TRBJ2-7; TRBD2 is a possible D gene (5 bases). The CDR3 is 18 amino acids. V lost 1 base to trimming and J lost 1 base, with 20 bases between them. Germline V CDR1 and CDR2: SGHTA, FQGNSA. CDR3 region: CASSLGEPLDGLSYEQYF. The CDR3 DNA reads as TGTGCCAGCAGCTTAGGGGAGCCCCTGGATGGGCTATCCTACGAGCAGTACTTC. Looking up the rest from reference TRBV7-2 and TRBJ2-7 gives the full variable domain: GAGVSQSPSNKVTEKGKDVELRCDPISGHTALYWYRQSLGQGLEFLIYFQGNSAPDKSGLPSDRFSAERTGGSVSTLTIQRTQQEDSAVYLCASSLGEPLDGLSYEQYFGPGTRLTVT.

By its share, this clone is medium-sized. The rearrangement joins TRBV4-1 to TRBJ1-4; D might be TRBD1 (6 bases). Germline CDR1 reads MGHRA; CDR2 reads YSYEKL. V was shortened by 8 bases and J by 0 bases, with 13 bases between the two germline ends. This CDR3 has 15 residues. CDR3 in DNA: TGCGCCAGCGGAAGGACAGAGGCAACTAATGAAAAACTGTTTTTT. It encodes CASGRTEATNEKLFF.

The chain has TRBV11-2 and TRBJ2-3, with TRBD1 matching 8 bases. The CDR3 loop spans 18 amino acids. Germline CDR1 is SGHAT and CDR2 is FQNNGV. Trimming cost V 5 bases and J 1 base; bases outside gene matches: 14. CDR3 amino acids: CASSRRDRTLSGTDTQYF. CDR3 in DNA: TGTGCCAGCAGCCGACGGGACAGGACTTTGTCCGGCACAGATACGCAGTATTTT.

The gene calls are TRBV9 and TRBJ1-2, with 10 bases lining up with TRBD1. V shed 4 bases, J shed 3 bases, and the junction held 6 bases outside the gene matches. Germline CDR1 reads SGDLS; CDR2 reads YYNGEE. CDR3 length equals 15 residues. CDR3 nucleotides: TGTGCCAGCAGCCCGAGGACAGGGGGGGACTATGGCTACACCTTC. Encoded protein: CASSPRTGGDYGYTF.

This chain links TRBV6-6 with TRBJ1-3, with a weak D call TRBD1 (5 bases). Germline V CDR1 and CDR2: MNHNY, SVGAGI (reference sequence). Deletions cut 5 bases from V and 1 base from J, with 9 bases between. This CDR3 spans 14 amino acids. CDR3 amino acids: CASSNQGSGNTIYF. The CDR3 DNA follows: TGTGCCAGCAGTAATCAGGGTTCTGGAAACACCATATATTTT.

This chain links TRBV5-1 with TRBJ1-1; 7 nucleotides align to TRBD1. V shed 0 bases, J shed 2 bases, and the junction held 7 bases outside the gene matches. The CDR3 extends over 16 amino acids. Germline values: CDR1 SGHRS, CDR2 YFSETQ. CDR3 sequence (DNA): TGCGCCAGCAGCTTGGTCCCGCAGGGGGATAACACTGAAGCTTTCTTT. Encoded protein: CASSLVPQGDNTEAFF. Full variable domain (outside the CDR3, taken from reference TRBV5-1 and TRBJ1-1): KAGVTQTPRYLIKTRGQQVTLSCSPISGHRSVSWYQQTPGQGLQFLFEYFSETQRNKGNFPGRFSGRQFSNSRSEMNVSTLELGDSALYLCASSLVPQGDNTEAFFGQGTRLTVV.

This clone was seen once. J is TRBJ1-3 and V is TRBV7-2; D is undetermined. The length of the CDR3 is 16 residues. V was clipped by 1 base and J by 0 bases, with 10 bases between them. CDR1 is SGHTA and CDR2 is FQGNSA in the germline V gene. CDR3 protein: CASSLDMRYSGNTIYF. The CDR3, as DNA: TGTGCCAGCAGCTTAGATATGCGGTACTCTGGAAACACCATATATTTT.

The V call is TRBV10-3, the J call TRBJ1-2, with 9 bases fitting TRBD1. The J segment lost 6 bases and the V segment lost 2 bases, leaving 4 bases of the junction unmatched. This CDR3 has 14 amino acids. Germline CDR1 reads ENHRY; CDR2 reads SYGVKD. CDR3 sequence: CAISERQGDHGYTF. DNA for the CDR3: TGTGCCATCAGTGAGCGACAGGGGGACCATGGCTACACCTTC.

This clone was seen only a few times. The chain couples TRBV5-4 to TRBJ1-1; D remains unclear. V lost 2 bases, J lost 0 bases, and 8 bases lay in between. This CDR3 has 14 residues. In germline, CDR1 is SGHNT, CDR2 YYREEE (reference sequence). For the CDR3, the DNA is TGTGCCAGCAGCTTACAGCCTATGAACACTGAAGCTTTCTTT. It translates to CASSLQPMNTEAFF.

The V gene is TRBV6-6, the J gene TRBJ1-5, with 11 bases identical to TRBD1. The CDR3 extends over 16 amino acids. V trimming: 6 bases; J trimming: 1 base; junction bases outside the gene matches: 5. The germline gives CDR1 MNHNY, CDR2 SVGAGI (reference sequence). This chain's CDR3 is CASSPGQGASNQPQHF. The CDR3 DNA sequence: TGTGCCAGCAGCCCCGGACAGGGGGCGAGCAATCAGCCCCAGCATTTT.

Only one count was recorded for this clone. The rearrangement uses TRBV6-5 and TRBJ1-2; TRBD1 aligns across 9 bases. The V gene's germline CDR1 is MNHEY and CDR2 SVGAGI. The CDR3 covers 15 residues. J gave up 3 bases and V 4 bases, and 6 bases lay outside the gene matches. The CDR3 nucleotides read TGTGCCAGCAGTTTCCCGACAGGGGGGGACTATGGCTACACCTTC. Its protein product is CASSFPTGGDYGYTF.

This clone occurred many times. The rearrangement links TRBV6-4 to TRBJ2-1, with D possibly TRBD2 on 6 matching bases. V gave up 8 bases and J gave up 6 bases, with 17 bases separating them. The CDR3 spans 14 residues. Germline V gene lookup returns CDR1 MRHNA and CDR2 SNTAGT. As DNA, the CDR3 is TGTGCCAGCTCGGACGGGCAGGAGGGCAATGAGCAGTTCTTC. It encodes CASSDGQEGNEQFF.

The CDR3 sequence is CASSDNGEGNSPLHF. The CDR3 coding sequence is TGTGCCAGCAGTGATAACGGTGAGGGTAATTCACCCCTCCACTTT. J is TRBJ1-6 and V is TRBV6-4; D unresolved. Germline V gives CDR1 MRHNA, CDR2 SNTAGT. Trimming removed 3 bases at V and 6 bases at J, with 12 bases between. This CDR3 has 15 amino acids.

The gene calls are TRBV4-1 and TRBJ2-7, with D perhaps TRBD1 (6 bases). The CDR3 spans 14 residues. CDR1 is MGHRA and CDR2 is YSYEKL in the germline V gene. V dropped 4 bases and J dropped 4 bases, with 14 bases sitting between them. CDR3 in DNA: TGCGCCAGCAGCCTCCATGACAGGACATACGAGCAGTACTTC. Translating it yields CASSLHDRTYEQYF.

DNA for the CDR3: TGTGCCAGCAGTGAAATAGGACAGGCCTACGAGCAGTACTTC. Protein product: CASSEIGQAYEQYF. The chain recombines TRBV6-5 with TRBJ2-7; 7 nucleotides agree with TRBD1. This CDR3 spans 14 amino acids. After removal of 5 bases from V and 2 bases from J, the junction contained 6 bases not matched to a gene. The germline gives CDR1 MNHEY, CDR2 SVGAGI.

The gene calls are TRBV7-2 and TRBJ1-2, with D perhaps matching TRBD1 (6 bases). V gave up 7 bases and J gave up 8 bases, with 23 bases separating them. Germline V gene sequence: CDR1 SGHTA, CDR2 FQGNSA. The CDR3 length is 15 residues. CDR3 nucleotide sequence: TGTGCCAGCACCCTAGGGGGGGGCTGGTCTCGAGGCTACACCTTC. Translation gives CASTLGGGWSRGYTF.

The rearrangement joins TRBV4-3 to TRBJ2-7, with TRBD2 matching 8 bases. Germline CDR1 and CDR2: LGHNA and YSLEER. The CDR3 covers 15 residues. V trimming: 1 base; J trimming: 0 bases; junction bases outside the gene matches: 2. The CDR3 region has the DNA TGCGCCAGCAGCCAAGGGACTAGCTTCTCCTACGAGCAGTACTTC. As protein: CASSQGTSFSYEQYF.

This clone has only a few counts. The V and J genes are TRBV4-2 and TRBJ2-7; no clear D. The CDR3 covers 15 residues. V gave up 0 bases and J gave up 6 bases, with 15 bases separating them. Germline values: CDR1 LGHNA, CDR2 YNFKEQ. CDR3 DNA: TGTGCCAGCAGCCAAGAGGGCCAGCCAGATGGCGAGCAGTACTTC. This encodes CASSQEGQPDGEQYF.

The chain combines TRBV5-5 with TRBJ2-7; D may be TRBD1 (6 bases). The V gene's germline CDR1 is SGHKS and CDR2 YYEKEE (reference sequence). V lost 1 base to trimming and J lost 1 base, with 6 bases between them. CDR3 length: 13 residues. DNA of the CDR3: TGTGCCAGCAGCTTGACAGGGTCCTACGAGCAGTACTTC. This gives the protein CASSLTGSYEQYF.

The chain is built from TRBV2 and TRBJ1-6; D is unclear. V gave up 3 bases and J gave up 7 bases, with 7 bases separating them. The germline V gene encodes CDR1 SNHLY and CDR2 FYNNEI. The CDR3 consists of 13 residues. The CDR3 region has the DNA TGTGCCAGCAGTGACCAGGAAAATTCACCCCTCCACTTT. It specifies CASSDQENSPLHF. Filled out from reference TRBV2 and TRBJ1-6, the complete variable domain reads EPEVTQTPSHQVTQMGQEVILRCVPISNHLYFYWYRQILGQKVEFLVSFYNNEISEKSEIFDDQFSVERPDGSNFTLKIRSTKLEDSAMYFCASSDQENSPLHFGNGTRLTVT.

This chain links TRBV6-1 with TRBJ1-1; TRBD1 might be the D (5 bases). V was cut by 3 bases and J by 4 bases, with 12 bases left in between. Germline V gene lookup returns CDR1 MNHNS and CDR2 SASEGT. The CDR3 has 14 amino acids. DNA for the CDR3: TGTGCCAGCAGTGATCCCAGGGCTGGCACTGAAGCTTTCTTT. Its translation: CASSDPRAGTEAFF.

V usage is TRBV13 and J usage is TRBJ1-2, with 8 positions matching TRBD1. Per germline, CDR1 PRHDT and CDR2 FYEKMQ (reference sequence). This CDR3 region has 15 residues. The ends lost 4 bases at V and 6 bases at J; junction bases unmatched: 10. The chain's CDR3 is CASSSTDRAWDGYTF. The CDR3 DNA reads TGTGCCAGCAGCTCAACGGACAGGGCTTGGGATGGCTACACCTTC.

The CDR3 reads CASGLGTGLNQPQHF. In nucleotides, the CDR3 is TGTGCCAGTGGGTTAGGGACAGGCCTAAATCAGCCCCAGCATTTT. The chain uses TRBV7-9 and TRBJ1-5, with 8 bases lining up with TRBD1. J lost 4 bases, V lost 9 bases, and 11 bases had no gene match. Germline values: CDR1 SEHNR, CDR2 FQNEAQ (reference sequence). This CDR3 region has 15 residues.

V is TRBV14 and J is TRBJ1-1; possibly TRBD1 for D (5 bases). V was clipped by 7 bases and J by 0 bases, with 12 bases between them. The CDR3 is made up of 14 amino acids. Germline V gives CDR1 SGHDN, CDR2 FVKESK. The CDR3 reads CASTLGGLNTEAFF. CDR3 sequence (DNA): TGTGCCAGCACGTTGGGGGGTTTGAACACTGAAGCTTTCTTT.

The table lists this clone with a count of one. The gene calls are TRBV4-3 and TRBJ2-2, with TRBD2 matching over 11 bases. The CDR3 has 17 amino acids. From germline, CDR1 is LGHNA and CDR2 YSLEER. The ends lost 0 bases at V and 2 bases at J; junction bases unmatched: 2. For the CDR3, the DNA is TGCGCCAGCAGCCAAGATAGCGGGGGGGTTAACACCGGGGAGCTGTTTTTT. As protein: CASSQDSGGVNTGELFF.

V gene TRBV19 combines with J gene TRBJ2-1; the match to TRBD2 covers 12 bases. With V trimmed by 4 bases and J by 6 bases, 4 bases remained unmatched. CDR1 is LNHDA and CDR2 is SQIVND in the germline V gene (reference sequence). The CDR3 totals 15 residues. The CDR3 spells CASSTGLAGVNEQFF. The CDR3, as DNA: TGTGCCAGTAGTACGGGACTAGCGGGCGTCAATGAGCAGTTCTTC.

The V call is TRBV9, the J call TRBJ1-2, with 7 bases matching TRBD1. CDR3 length: 15 amino acids. In germline, CDR1 is SGDLS, CDR2 YYNGEE. Trimming at V came to 0 bases and at J to 3 bases, leaving 5 bases not matched to a gene. Here the CDR3 reads CASSVGRTGDYGYTF. The DNA of the CDR3 is TGTGCCAGCAGCGTAGGCAGGACAGGAGACTATGGCTACACCTTC.

V gene TRBV19 combines with J gene TRBJ2-1; TRBD1 is a possible D gene (6 bases). Germline V lookup: CDR1 LNHDA, CDR2 SQIVND (reference sequence). The CDR3 consists of 14 residues. V was clipped by 7 bases and J by 6 bases, with 16 bases between them. CDR3 sequence (DNA): TGTGCCAGTAACCCCCGGGACAAACTCAATGAGCAGTTCTTC. Translated, it gives CASNPRDKLNEQFF.

This sequence joins TRBV7-9 and TRBJ1-4; D is perhaps TRBD1 (6 bases). There are 14 residues in the CDR3. The germline V gene has CDR1 SEHNR and CDR2 FQNEAQ (reference sequence). Trimming left V 4 bases short and J 1 base short, with 7 bases between. CDR3 protein: CASSSQGTNEKLFF. The CDR3, as DNA: TGTGCCAGCAGCTCACAGGGAACTAATGAAAAACTGTTTTTT.

V gene TRBV7-2 combines with J gene TRBJ2-5; TRBD2 agrees at 11 bases. The germline V gene has CDR1 SGHTA and CDR2 FQGNSA. The CDR3 length is 18 residues. The J segment lost 1 base and the V segment lost 1 base, leaving 8 bases of the junction unmatched. CDR3 sequence reads: CASSLGRTSGGIQETQYF. Here the CDR3 DNA reads TGTGCCAGCAGCTTAGGGAGAACTAGCGGGGGTATCCAAGAGACCCAGTACTTC.

The chain employs TRBV6-1 and TRBJ2-1; 16 nucleotides align to TRBD2. The germline V gene has CDR1 MNHNS and CDR2 SASEGT. V was clipped by 6 bases and J by 9 bases; unmatched bases: 5. The CDR3 consists of 15 residues. The chain's CDR3 is CASRGTSGRAGEQFF. The CDR3 DNA is TGTGCCAGCAGAGGGACTAGCGGGAGGGCCGGTGAGCAGTTCTTC.

The chain uses TRBV30 and TRBJ1-3; D uncertain. Germline V gene sequence: CDR1 GTSNPN, CDR2 SVGIG (reference sequence). The CDR3 is 12 residues long. The V and J ends lost 5 bases and 0 bases respectively, with 5 bases between them. The CDR3: CAWGRSGNTIYF. Written as DNA, the CDR3 is TGTGCCTGGGGGCGCTCTGGAAACACCATATATTTT. Complete variable domain (other parts from reference TRBV30 and TRBJ1-3): SQTIHQWPATLVQPVGSPLSLECTVEGTSNPNLYWYRQAAGRGLQLLFYSVGIGQISSEVPQNLSASRPQDRQFILSSKKLLLSDSGFYLCAWGRSGNTIYFGEGSWLTVV.